The clone carrying this T cell receptor (beta chain) was found many times. The V gene's germline CDR1 is SNHLY and CDR2 FYNNEI. The CDR3 consists of 14 residues. The junction had 7 bases not matched to a gene; V was cut back by 1 base and J by 8 bases. The data originate from a study of regulatory T cells in long-lasting Graves disease. Building the TCR beta libraries relied on iRepertoire HTBI primers, and CDR3 regions underwent Arm-PCR. TCRdb reanalysed the multiplex PCR reads using MiXCR and keeps one entry per CDR3 protein. The sample has 550,000 to 600,000 distinct CDR3 sequences; roughly 16% are singletons. The time point was: newly diagnosed GD, antithyroid drugs for less than 3 months. From RNA extracted from PBMCs, the TCR library was made. This same sample was also taken into another study, of T cells in Graves' hyperthyroidism and ophthalmopathy.

Sequences were derived from peripheral blood mononuclear cells (PBMCs), sampled at new diagnosis, from a patient treated with antithyroid drugs. This clonotype was sampled from a man in his late teens or twenties with Graves disease. This chain uses TRBV2 with TRBJ1-2; 7 bases are a match to TRBD1. In DNA, the CDR3 is TGTGCCAGCAGTGAAGACAGGGGACTGCGAGGCTACACCTTC. Translating gives CASSEDRGLRGYTF. Looking up the rest from reference TRBV2 and TRBJ1-2 gives the full variable domain: EPEVTQTPSHQVTQMGQEVILRCVPISNHLYFYWYRQILGQKVEFLVSFYNNEISEKSEIFDDQFSVERPDGSNFTLKIRSTKLEDSAMYFCASSEDRGLRGYTFGSGTRLTVV.